The 2 T cell receptor beta chains below were found in one sample sequenced in a study of control samples from healthy donors and cancer patients. Produced via immunoSEQ multiplex PCR; TCRdb's table is partial and in-frame only. The sample carries tens of thousands of clones, approximately 86% recorded once. Source material: PBMCs. The receptor source for this set is a man aged 60 to 75 with head and neck cancer.

The chain links TRBV11-2 to TRBJ1-1; 7 bases align to TRBD1. Germline V gene data show CDR1 as SGHAT and CDR2 as FQNNGV. The ends lost 7 bases at V and 6 bases at J; junction bases unmatched: 14. This CDR3 spans 15 amino acids. CDR3 amino acids: CASTDLGQGVPEAFF. CDR3 DNA: TGTGCCAGCACCGACCTGGGGCAGGGGGTCCCTGAAGCTTTCTTT. The full variable domain, its missing parts supplied by reference TRBV11-2 and TRBJ1-1, is EAGVAQSPRYKIIEKRQSVAFWCNPISGHATLYWYQQILGQGPKLLIQFQNNGVVDDSQLPKDRFSAERLKGVDSTLKIQPAKLEDSAVYLCASTDLGQGVPEAFFGQGTRLTVV.

The CDR3: CASSLRGNSYGYTF. Written as DNA, the CDR3 is TGTGCCAGCAGCTTAAGAGGGAATTCCTATGGCTACACCTTC. This chain joins TRBV7-9 and TRBJ1-2; D call uncertain. The CDR3 extends over 14 amino acids. V gave up 2 bases and J gave up 4 bases, with 11 bases separating them. Germline-derived CDR1 and CDR2 are SEHNR and FQNEAQ (reference sequence).